A selection of T cell receptor beta chains follows, all from one sample in a study of metastatic and nonmetastatic thyroid tumors. TCRdb re-called clones via MiXCR from the PCR reads. The data contain several thousand clones, 14% to 15% of them seen just once; the ten biggest clones take up around 5.4%. Sequencing was done on a sample of blood. These receptors were taken from a female donor with papillary thyroid cancer or a benign thyroid nodule (not recorded which). Some clones in this sample may be carry-over from other donors' samples. CDR3s include the opening cysteine and the closing phenylalanine or tryptophan. D genes are given only for firm matches. A row's size may be missing; if present it is once, few, many or a size class.

J,D,V,size,DNA,CDR3
TRBJ1-5,TRBD1,TRBV3-1,many,TGTGCCAGCAGCCGGGGGACAGGGAGCAATCAGCCCCAGCATTTT,CASSRGTGSNQPQHF
TRBJ2-1,TRBD2,TRBV27,-,TGTGCCACCAAGACTAGCTCGGGTGAGCAGTTCTTC,CATKTSSGEQFF
TRBJ2-2,TRBD1,TRBV20-1,-,TGCAGTGCTAGTGGGACAGGGGATCGAAGGGGCCCCGGGGAGCTGTTTTTT,CSASGTGDRRGPGELFF
TRBJ2-1,TRBD1,TRBV6-1,medium-sized,TGTGCCAGCAGTGAAGCGACAGGGGGCTACAATGAGCAGTTCTTC,CASSEATGGYNEQFF
TRBJ1-2,-,TRBV25-1,medium-sized,TGTGCCAGCAGTGATCGGCAGGCCTATGGCTACACCTTC,CASSDRQAYGYTF
TRBJ2-1,-,TRBV20-1,many,TGCAGTGCTAGAGTTTTGACCGAATACAATGAGCAGTTCTTC,CSARVLTEYNEQFF
TRBJ2-2,-,TRBV6-1,-,TGTGCCAGCAGTTCTGGGACCAACACCGGGGAGCTGTTTTTT,CASSSGTNTGELFF
TRBJ2-1,-,TRBV7-6,many,TGTGCCAGCAGCAGGGGTGGGGAGTCTGAGCAGTTCTTC,CASSRGGESEQFF
TRBJ1-5,-,TRBV5-6,-,TGTGCCAGCAGCTTGGGGTCTCAGCCCCAGCATTTT,CASSLGSQPQHF
TRBJ2-7,-,TRBV28,few,TGTGCCAGCAGTGCTGCCAGGGGGACTAGGGACGAGCAGTACTTC,CASSAARGTRDEQYF
TRBJ1-1,-,TRBV20-1,many,TGCAGTGCTAGAAGGGACGGCGAGTTGGCCACTGAAGCTTTCTTT,CSARRDGELATEAFF
TRBJ2-3,TRBD1,TRBV24-1,many,TGTGCCACTAGGAGAGGGACAGGGCGGGATACGCAGTATTTT,CATRRGTGRDTQYF
TRBJ1-2,-,TRBV28,-,TGTGCCAGCAGCTATCAACCCGTATGGAAAAGTGGCTACACCTTC,CASSYQPVWKSGYTF
TRBJ2-7,-,TRBV19,medium-sized,TGTGCCAGTAGTATCGGGACACCTTACGAGCAGTACTTC,CASSIGTPYEQYF
TRBJ2-3,TRBD1,TRBV5-1,medium-sized,TGCGCCAGCAGCTTGGAGGGGGCCCCCACAGATACGCAGTATTTT,CASSLEGAPTDTQYF
TRBJ2-3,TRBD1,TRBV11-1,many,TGTGCCAGCAGCCTCGACAGGGAAAGGACAGATACGCAGTATTTT,CASSLDRERTDTQYF
TRBJ2-7,-,TRBV5-1,-,TGCGCCAGCATGGGGGGTGGGGACAGATACTACGAGCAGTACTTC,CASMGGGDRYYEQYF
TRBJ1-4,-,TRBV5-1,many,TGCGCCAGCAGTTACGGGGCTAATGAAAAACTGTTTTTT,CASSYGANEKLFF
TRBJ1-5,TRBD1,TRBV28,-,TGTGCCAGCAGCTGGACAGGGGAAAATCAGCCCCAGCATTTT,CASSWTGENQPQHF
TRBJ2-7,TRBD1,TRBV5-1,-,TGCGCCAGCAGCCCGGGGGAAGGACAGGGCTACGAGCAGTACTTC,CASSPGEGQGYEQYF
TRBJ1-2,-,TRBV7-9,medium-sized,TGTGCCAGCAGCCCTGACACCTATGGCTACACCTTC,CASSPDTYGYTF
TRBJ1-2,-,TRBV7-8,-,TGTGCCAGCAGCCAGCAGCTCAACTATGGCTACACCTTC,CASSQQLNYGYTF
TRBJ1-1,TRBD1,TRBV27,many,TGTGCCAGCAGCCGGGGACAGGGGAACACTGAAGCTTTCTTT,CASSRGQGNTEAFF
TRBJ1-3,-,TRBV28,medium-sized,TGTGCCAGCACCCAAGGCGCAGGGGCACTGGGAAACACCATATATTTT,CASTQGAGALGNTIYF
TRBJ2-7,-,TRBV6-2/TRBV6-3,-,TGTGCCAGCAGAACATGGACGGCCTACGAGCAGAACTTC,CASRTWTAYEQNF
TRBJ2-1,TRBD2,TRBV12-3/TRBV12-4,few,TGTGCCAGCAGGCCTATCGGGGGGGCCGGTGAGCAGTTCTTC,CASRPIGGAGEQFF
TRBJ2-5,TRBD1,TRBV7-9,many,TGTGCCAGCAGGGGGACAGACCCGGGGGAGACCCAGTACTTC,CASRGTDPGETQYF
TRBJ1-1,-,TRBV2,few,TGTGCCAGCAGTGGATTAATAGTGGTTAGAAACACTGAGGCTTTCTTT,CASSGLIVVRNTEAFF
TRBJ1-2,-,TRBV29-1,many,TGCAGCGTTGACCTTGGCAGGGCAGGCTATGGCTACACCTTC,CSVDLGRAGYGYTF
TRBJ1-1,TRBD1,TRBV16,-,TGTGCCAGCAGCCGCACACAGGGGACCACTGAAGCTTTCTTT,CASSRTQGTTEAFF
TRBJ1-1,-,TRBV7-7,-,TGTGCTAGCAGCGAGGCAGAGAACACTGAAGCTTTCTTT,CASSEAENTEAFF
TRBJ2-1,TRBD2,TRBV4-2,-,TGTGCCAGCAGTCGCCCATGGGCGGGGGGCGACAATGAGCAGTTCTTC,CASSRPWAGGDNEQFF
TRBJ2-1,-,TRBV11-3,medium-sized,TGTGCCAGCAGCTTAGCGGCAGGGGACAATGAGCAGTTCTTC,CASSLAAGDNEQFF
TRBJ2-1,TRBD1,TRBV12-5,-,TGTGCTAGTGAAACAGGGGTCAATGAGCAGTTCTTC,CASETGVNEQFF
TRBJ2-2,TRBD2,TRBV6-1,few,TGTGCCAGCAGCCCCACTAGCGGGAGAGACACCGGGGAGCTGTTTTTT,CASSPTSGRDTGELFF
TRBJ2-7,TRBD2,TRBV19,-,TGTGCCACTCAGCAGGGACTAGCGGGTGAGCAGTACTTC,CATQQGLAGEQYF
TRBJ1-5,TRBD1,TRBV29-1,many,TGCAGCGTTGGGGGGTCAGGGGGGCAGCCCCAGCATTTT,CSVGGSGGQPQHF
TRBJ2-3,-,TRBV2,many,TGTGCCAGCAAGTCGGGGGTCACAGATACGCAGTATTTT,CASKSGVTDTQYF
TRBJ1-1,-,TRBV30,medium-sized,TGTGCCTGGAGTGGCTTGGGTCCAAACGCTGAAGCTTTCTTT,CAWSGLGPNAEAFF
TRBJ1-2,TRBD1,TRBV12-5,medium-sized,TGTGCTAGTGGTTTGGTACTGGGACAGATTCGAGGCTACACCTTC,CASGLVLGQIRGYTF
TRBJ2-7,TRBD1,TRBV10-3,medium-sized,TGTGCCATCAGCTCCACCACAGGGGGATCTAGGTACGAGCAGTACTTC,CAISSTTGGSRYEQYF
TRBJ1-1,-,TRBV6-1,medium-sized,TGTGCCAGCAGTGAAAGAGGAGGAAACACTGAAGCTTTCTTT,CASSERGGNTEAFF
TRBJ1-4,TRBD1,TRBV4-1,-,TGCGCCAGCAGCCAACAGGGGGCGGATGAAAAACTGTTTTTT,CASSQQGADEKLFF
TRBJ2-5,-,TRBV20-1,-,TGCAGTGCTAGGCCTACTACTAGCTTTAGGGGGGAGACCCAGTACTTC,CSARPTTSFRGETQYF
TRBJ1-2,-,TRBV18,many,TGTGCCAGCTCACCAAGGTCTGGGGAGAACTATGGCTACACCTTC,CASSPRSGENYGYTF
TRBJ1-1,-,TRBV7-8,-,TGTGCCAGCAGCTCAGGGGCCATCACTGAAGCTTTCTTT,CASSSGAITEAFF
TRBJ1-5,-,TRBV20-1,-,TGCAGTGCTAGAGATCACGGGGAGTATAGCAATCAGCCCCAGCATTTT,CSARDHGEYSNQPQHF
TRBJ2-1,-,TRBV4-2,many,TGTGCCAGCAGCCAAGAGTCCATGGAAGTGCAGTTCTTC,CASSQESMEVQFF
TRBJ2-6,-,TRBV5-6,many,TGTGCCAGCAGCACTTCTGGGGCCAACGTCCTGACTTTC,CASSTSGANVLTF
TRBJ2-1,TRBD1,TRBV6-1,few,TGTGCCAGTATACCTGGGACAGGGTCTGAGAATGAGCAGTTCTTC,CASIPGTGSENEQFF
TRBJ2-7,-,TRBV27,many,TGTGCCAGCAGTTTATCGGAGATTTCCTACGAGCAGTACTTC,CASSLSEISYEQYF
TRBJ2-2,-,TRBV9,-,TGTGCCAGCAGCGTACCCGGGGCGGAAGGCACCGGGGAGCTGTTTTTT,CASSVPGAEGTGELFF
TRBJ2-5,-,TRBV20-1,many,TGCAGTGCCCACTCGCAGACCCAGTACTTC,CSAHSQTQYF
TRBJ2-7,-,TRBV5-5,many,TGTGCCAGCAGCCCGTCGGCTCTCTACGAGCAGTACTTC,CASSPSALYEQYF